Presented here are 21 T cell receptor beta chains from one specimen sequenced in a study of blood T cells in healthy people across ages. A second PCR, run for about 6 to 12 cycles, used a sample-barcoded 5' primer plus a J-beta primer mix. Each CDR3 protein gets one entry after TCRdb re-called the 5' RACE reads with MiXCR. Of about 630,000 distinct CDR3 sequences in the sample, 20% to 25% were seen once. The sequenced material came from blood. Source of these receptors: a man in his 70s in good health.

Regarding this clonotype: A read error may explain this, as a much larger clone is one base away. The rearrangement uses TRBV20-1 and TRBJ1-1; D ambiguous. Germline CDR1 reads DFQATT; CDR2 reads SNEGSKA (reference sequence). The CDR3 length is 14 residues. The CDR3 DNA reads as TGCAGTGCGACCGCGTACGTGGGGAACGCTGAAGCTTTCTTT. Translated: CSATAYVGNAEAFF.

The CDR3 protein is CASSEIHVPQETQYF. The CDR3 DNA reads as TGCGCCAGCAGTGAGATACACGTTCCCCAAGAGACCCAGTACTTC. The chain is built from TRBV10-2 and TRBJ2-5, with unresolved D. Germline V CDR1 and CDR2: WSHSY, SAAADI. V lost 2 bases to trimming and J lost 1 base, with 11 bases between them. The CDR3 is 15 amino acids.

The V call is TRBV13, the J call TRBJ1-6; D is undetermined. Germline CDR1 and CDR2: PRHDT and FYEKMQ (reference sequence). V lost 0 bases to trimming and J lost 6 bases, with 3 bases between them. The CDR3 runs 13 residues. In DNA form, the CDR3 reads TGTGCCAGCAGCTTAGGGATTAATTCACCCCTCCACTTT. Amino acids: CASSLGINSPLHF.

The J gene is TRBJ1-2, the V gene TRBV7-2; 9 positions agree with TRBD1. The germline CDR1 and CDR2 sequences are SGHTA and FQGNSA. CDR3 length: 16 residues. After removal of 9 bases from V and 0 bases from J, the junction contained 11 bases not matched to a gene. CDR3 sequence reads: CARTQQGAYPNYGYTF. The CDR3 region has the DNA TGTGCCAGGACTCAACAGGGGGCTTACCCTAACTATGGCTACACCTTC.

This clonotype came up a few times. The chain uses TRBV14 and TRBJ2-5; the D is unclear. V dropped 0 bases and J dropped 5 bases, with 10 bases sitting between them. CDR1 is SGHDN and CDR2 is FVKESK in the germline V gene. CDR3 length: 14 residues. This CDR3 is CASSQEHPPETQYF. In DNA, the CDR3 is TGTGCCAGCAGCCAAGAGCACCCACCGGAGACCCAGTACTTC.

V and J are TRBV28 and TRBJ2-5; 9 bases match TRBD2. The end of the DNA fits TRBJ2-1 better, so the J call may be wrong. Germline V gives CDR1 MDHEN, CDR2 SYDVKM. The CDR3 is 16 residues long. The CDR3 region is CASSSPVAGAYNEQFF. CDR3 DNA sequence: TGTGCCAGCAGTTCCCCCGTAGCGGGAGCCTACAATGAGCAGTTCTTC.

Ten or more counts support this clonotype. The chain links TRBV7-2 to TRBJ1-2; D is perhaps TRBD1 (5 bases). The CDR3 extends over 14 amino acids. V lost 5 bases to trimming and J lost 3 bases, with 13 bases between them. Germline CDR1 and CDR2: SGHTA and FQGNSA. CDR3 in DNA: TGTGCCAGCAGCGCCGGGACGCCCTACTATGGCTACACCTTC. Translation: CASSAGTPYYGYTF. Based on the CDR3 plus reference TRBV7-2 and TRBJ1-2, the full variable domain is GAGVSQSPSNKVTEKGKDVELRCDPISGHTALYWYRQSLGQGLEFLIYFQGNSAPDKSGLPSDRFSAERTGGSVSTLTIQRTQQEDSAVYLCASSAGTPYYGYTFGSGTRLTVV.

The chain recombines TRBV4-3 with TRBJ2-2; tentatively, D is TRBD1 or TRBD2 (6 bases each). The ends were cut back, 0 bases at V and 3 bases at J, with 14 bases in the middle. The CDR3 loop spans 17 amino acids. Germline assignment: CDR1 LGHNA and CDR2 YSLEER. The CDR3 reads CASSQDQTRGDTGELFF. CDR3 bases: TGCGCCAGCAGCCAAGATCAGACGAGGGGGGACACCGGGGAGCTGTTTTTT.

This clonotype was counted only a few times. The V call is TRBV6-1, the J call TRBJ1-4, with 8 bases that match TRBD1. Germline V gene lookup returns CDR1 MNHNS and CDR2 SASEGT. There are 15 residues in the CDR3. Unmatched junction bases numbered 7, after V lost 2 bases and J lost 8 bases. The CDR3 region has the DNA TGTGCCAGCAGTGAACGGACAGGGAAGGGCGAAAAACTGTTTTTT. Protein sequence: CASSERTGKGEKLFF.

This sequence joins TRBV28 and TRBJ2-7; 10 bases are a match to TRBD2. Trimming at V came to 10 bases and at J to 4 bases, leaving 10 bases not matched to a gene. CDR1 and CDR2 from the germline V gene are MDHEN and SYDVKM. The CDR3 is 14 residues long. CDR3: CATHIAGGGYEQYF. The DNA of the CDR3 is TGTGCCACCCACATAGCGGGAGGAGGTTACGAGCAGTACTTC. Drawing the rest from reference TRBV28 and TRBJ2-7, the complete variable domain is DVKVTQSSRYLVKRTGEKVFLECVQDMDHENMFWYRQDPGLGLRLIYFSYDVKMKEKGDIPEGYSVSREKKERFSLILESASTNQTSMYLCATHIAGGGYEQYFGPGTRLTVT.

This clonotype has only a few counts. J is TRBJ2-3 and V is TRBV10-3; the D is unclear. This CDR3 spans 15 amino acids. Trimming took 4 bases from V and 0 from J, leaving 11 bases between them. Germline V lookup: CDR1 ENHRY, CDR2 SYGVKD. The CDR3 is CAISGVSVSTDTQYF. CDR3 nucleotides: TGTGCCATCAGTGGGGTTTCTGTGAGCACAGATACGCAGTATTTT.

In DNA, the CDR3 is TGTGCCAGCAGGGCTCCTGATGGCTACACCTTC. This translates into CASRAPDGYTF. The chain recombines TRBV12-3 or TRBV12-4 with TRBJ1-2; no clear D gene. Trimming took 6 bases from V and 6 from J, leaving 8 bases between them. The CDR3 contains 11 residues.

The CDR3 DNA reads TGCAGTGCTAGAGATCCTGGAGGCCGGGACCCTAGAATTACCACAGATACGCAGTATTTT. Its protein is CSARDPGGRDPRITTDTQYF. The genes are TRBV20-1 and TRBJ2-3, with D possibly called TRBD1 or TRBD2 (5 bases each). Germline values: CDR1 DFQATT, CDR2 SNEGSKA (reference sequence). The CDR3 sequence is 20 residues long. The germline V and J ends were trimmed by 0 bases and 2 bases, with 27 bases remaining between them.

In this sample, this clonotype turned up a few times. The chain joins TRBV6-2 or TRBV6-3 to TRBJ2-3, with TRBD2 identical over 10 bases. Germline loops: CDR1 MNHEY, CDR2 SVGEGT. The CDR3 extends over 16 amino acids. V was clipped by 2 bases and J by 4 bases; unmatched bases: 6. In nucleotides, the CDR3 is TGTGCCAGCAGTTACCTAGCGGGGGCCCGCCCAGATACGCAGTATTTT. It yields the protein CASSYLAGARPDTQYF.

This clonotype was seen repeatedly, ten times or more. V and J are TRBV29-1 and TRBJ2-2; TRBD1 aligns across 8 bases. This CDR3 spans 13 amino acids. In germline, CDR1 is SQVTM, CDR2 ANQGSEA. Unmatched junction bases numbered 8, after V lost 7 bases and J lost 7 bases. In nucleotides, the CDR3 is TGCAGCGCATCAGGGGGCTCAGACGGGGAGCTGTTTTTT. Encoded protein: CSASGGSDGELFF.

The chain joins TRBV12-3 or TRBV12-4 to TRBJ2-1, with a tentative D call TRBD2 (6 bases). Trimming took off 5 bases at V and 9 bases at J, with 14 bases between the two ends. This CDR3 contains 13 residues. The CDR3 nucleotides are TGTGCCAGCAGTCTAAACCACGGGGGTGAGCAGTTCTTC. As protein: CASSLNHGGEQFF.

The CDR3 loop is CSVEDGSRAGELFF. In DNA, the CDR3 is TGCAGCGTTGAAGACGGGAGTAGGGCCGGGGAGCTGTTTTTT. This chain uses TRBV29-1 with TRBJ2-2; maybe TRBD2 (6 bases). Germline V gene sequence: CDR1 SQVTM, CDR2 ANQGSEA. Trimming pared 0 bases from V and 6 bases from J, leaving 11 bases between. This CDR3 has 14 residues.

This chain joins TRBV20-1 and TRBJ2-5; 7 bases are shared with TRBD1. CDR1 DFQATT and CDR2 SNEGSKA come from the germline V gene (reference sequence). The CDR3 contains 13 residues. V gave up 4 bases and J gave up 9 bases; unmatched junction bases: 11. The CDR3 sequence: CSAKVVTGYPQYF. The CDR3 DNA reads as TGCAGTGCTAAGGTGGTGACAGGGTATCCCCAGTACTTC.

This clonotype was seen a few times. The chain employs TRBV6-1 and TRBJ2-7; D ambiguous. V was clipped by 0 bases and J by 3 bases, with 3 bases between them. CDR1 and CDR2 (germline): MNHNS, SASEGT. This CDR3 region has 12 residues. DNA of the CDR3: TGTGCCAGCAGTGAAGCTAACTACGAGCAGTACTTC. It translates to CASSEANYEQYF.

The sample holds a few counts of this clonotype. The chain recombines TRBV5-1 with TRBJ1-2; tentatively, D is TRBD1 (6 bases). V gave up 6 bases and J gave up 8 bases, with 20 bases separating them. The CDR3 is 14 amino acids. Germline CDR1 and CDR2: SGHRS and YFSETQ. This chain's CDR3 is CASTMDSAAGGYTF. Here the CDR3 DNA reads TGCGCCAGCACCATGGACAGCGCTGCCGGAGGCTACACCTTC.

This clonotype turned up a few times. This chain uses TRBV25-1 with TRBJ2-3; unclear D gene. V lost 6 bases and J 2 bases, leaving 9 bases between the germline ends. The CDR3 consists of 13 residues. Germline V CDR1 and CDR2: MGHDK, SYGVNS. The CDR3: CASRSAYTDTQYF. CDR3 bases: TGTGCCAGCAGGTCAGCCTACACAGATACGCAGTATTTT.